The subject of this entry is one TCR beta chain. This record comes from a study of cytomegalovirus exposure and HLA in healthy donors. PCR amplification relied on 60 Vbeta primers (plus 13 Jbeta primers). Authors' data handling: Later, an analysis found some 80 million unique TCR beta chains, and approximately 10 million of these were shared. Assay: immunoSEQ multiplex PCR; the TCRdb copy retains only in-frame clones and omits some. Clonal size and the V and J genes are those of that table, whereas D and trimming came from the DNA. The sample lists roughly 100,000 clones, roughly 70% seen once, with about 11% in the top ten. V lost 0 bases to trimming and J lost 4 bases, with 12 bases between them. This CDR3 has 15 residues. The V gene's germline CDR1 is ENHRY and CDR2 SYGVKD.

The chain has TRBV10-3 and TRBJ2-5; a possible D gene is TRBD1 (7 bases). Sequenced sample: PBMCs. This TCR derives from a man in his forties in good health and CMV-seropositive. The CDR3 DNA reads as TGTGCCATCAGTGAGTCAAACAGGGGAGGAGAGACCCAGTACTTC. Translated, it gives CAISESNRGGETQYF.